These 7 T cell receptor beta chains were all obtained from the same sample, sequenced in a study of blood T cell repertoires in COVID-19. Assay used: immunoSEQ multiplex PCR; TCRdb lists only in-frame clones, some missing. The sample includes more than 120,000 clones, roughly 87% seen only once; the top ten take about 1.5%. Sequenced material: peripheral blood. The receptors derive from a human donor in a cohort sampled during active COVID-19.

The CDR3 nucleotides read TGTGCCAGCAGCGTAGACCCCAGCGCTAGCACAGATACGCAGTATTTT. It specifies CASSVDPSASTDTQYF. The V call is TRBV9, the J call TRBJ2-3; D call uncertain. Trimming removed 0 bases at V and 0 bases at J, with 11 bases between. Germline V gene lookup returns CDR1 SGDLS and CDR2 YYNGEE. The CDR3 runs to 16 residues. Based on the CDR3 plus reference TRBV9 and TRBJ2-3, the full variable domain is DSGVTQTPKHLITATGQRVTLRCSPRSGDLSVYWYQQSLDQGLQFLIQYYNGEERAKGNILERFSAQQFPDLHSELNLSSLELGDSALYFCASSVDPSASTDTQYFGPGTRLTVL.

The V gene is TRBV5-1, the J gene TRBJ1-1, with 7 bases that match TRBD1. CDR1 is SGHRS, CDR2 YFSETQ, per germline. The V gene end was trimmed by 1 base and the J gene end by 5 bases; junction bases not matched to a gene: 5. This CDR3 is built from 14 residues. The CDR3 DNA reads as TGCGCCAGCAGCTTGCCAGGGGGTACGACTGAAGCTTTCTTT. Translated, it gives CASSLPGGTTEAFF.

This chain's CDR3 is CSVSGSSNVNQPQHF. CDR3 bases: TGCAGCGTATCCGGGAGCTCCAATGTAAATCAGCCCCAGCATTTT. The chain employs TRBV29-1 and TRBJ1-5; D not certain. The germline gives CDR1 SQVTM, CDR2 ANQGSEA. The CDR3 is 15 residues long. V shed 6 bases and J shed 4 bases, with 19 bases lying between them.

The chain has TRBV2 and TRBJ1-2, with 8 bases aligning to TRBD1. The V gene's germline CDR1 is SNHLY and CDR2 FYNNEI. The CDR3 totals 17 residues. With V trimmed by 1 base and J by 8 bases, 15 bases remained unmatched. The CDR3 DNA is TGTGCCAGCAGTGAAGTGGTCGGGACAGGAGACCTATGGGGCTACACCTTC. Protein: CASSEVVGTGDLWGYTF.

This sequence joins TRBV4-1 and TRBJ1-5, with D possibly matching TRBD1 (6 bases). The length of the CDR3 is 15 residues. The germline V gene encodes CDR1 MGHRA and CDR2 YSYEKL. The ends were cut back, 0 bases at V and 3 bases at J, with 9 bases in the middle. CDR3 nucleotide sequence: TGCGCCAGCAGCCAAGATCACAGGGTCAATCAGCCCCAGCATTTT. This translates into CASSQDHRVNQPQHF.

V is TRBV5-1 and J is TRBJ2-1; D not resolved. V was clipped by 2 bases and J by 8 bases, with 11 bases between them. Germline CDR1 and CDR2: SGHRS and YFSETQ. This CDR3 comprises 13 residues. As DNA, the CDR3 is TGCGCCAGCAGCTTCCAGTTTCGGGATGAGCAGTTCTTC. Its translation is CASSFQFRDEQFF.

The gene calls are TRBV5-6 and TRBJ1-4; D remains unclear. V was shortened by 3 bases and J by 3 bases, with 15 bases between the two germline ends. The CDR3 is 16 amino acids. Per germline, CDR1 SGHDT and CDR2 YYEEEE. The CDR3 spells CASSSGGRWSNEKLFF. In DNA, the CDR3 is TGTGCCAGCAGCTCGGGAGGCAGGTGGTCTAATGAAAAACTGTTTTTT.